Described below is a single T cell receptor (beta chain) sequence and its context. Its antigen is unknown. Base qualities are not recorded, but no much larger clone differs from it by a single base. The approximately 39 donors, aged roughly 6 to 95 years, were systemically healthy Caucasian individuals from Russia. Approximately 10 milliliters of peripheral blood were collected from each donor into EDTA-treated Vacutainer tubes. Ficoll-Paque density-gradient centrifugation was used to isolate PBMCs, with at least 6.5 million obtained per sample. Trizol reagent was used to extract total RNA from PBMCs, with at least 6 micrograms per sample. Naive CD45RAhigh/CD27high T cell percentages were measured by flow cytometry on a PBMC aliquot from every donor. The method was 5' RACE. Sequencing was performed on an Illumina HiSeq 2500. The second PCR ran for about 7 to 11 cycles and used a J-beta primer mix along with a sample-barcoded 5' primer. A template-switch 5' adaptor carrying 12 random nucleotides introduced a unique molecular identifier onto each TCR beta cDNA molecule. Each sample yielded at least 3 million CDR3-containing paired-end reads. The Mint cDNA synthesis kit, primed by a TRBC-specific oligonucleotide, was used to synthesize first-strand cDNA from all RNA. After uracil-DNA glycosylase treatment, a first 18-cycle PCR used universal primers M1SS and BC2_uni_R on all cDNA. As for how the authors treated the data: For normalization, 1 million high-quality reads were randomly selected from each sample, with every read carrying a distinct molecular identifier. Reads sharing molecular identifiers were discarded rather than binned into consensus sequences. MiTCR, set to a Q25 quality threshold and the strictest error-elimination algorithm, was used for CDR3 identification, clonotype clustering and error correction. A nonparametric unseen species model using Euler transformation provided a lower-bound estimate of total TCR beta diversity. In TCRdb, the public reads were trimmed at Q25 with fastp and aligned with MiXCR, with productive beta chains retained. Rows matching on CDR3 protein sequence are summarized as one entry with the most common DNA and genes. The V and J calls were not made by the authors but by TCRdb's processing. The sample table contains about 500,000 distinct CDR3 sequences; only one count was recorded for around 24% of them. In total, the top ten clones hold just under 9% of the sample.

The CDR3 covers 19 residues, taking in both the cysteine and the phenylalanine. The kept DNA is CDR3 alone, 57 bases in frame from the first base. CDR1 MDHEN and CDR2 SYDVKM are derived from the germline V gene. Ends trimmed: V by 0 bases, J by 0 bases; bases unmatched to a gene: 6. This sample is part of a study of blood T cells in healthy people across ages (dated by TCRdb to about 2015). The study in broad terms: In model experiments, roughly one uniquely barcoded TCR beta cDNA molecule per two T cells was captured by template switching. Two additional independent replicas of 1 million unique cDNA reads from the same blood draw were analyzed for two donors (one aged 18 to 30 and one aged 80 or older). To track age-related changes in TCR beta repertoire diversity, the study relied on deep sequencing normalized with unique cDNA molecular identifiers. The donors were divided into four age groups: young (average 16 years), middle-aged (about 39), aged (around 67) and long-lived (around 87).

Results and caveats for the whole study, not just this receptor: Observed TCR beta diversity per million T cells fell roughly linearly with age, and a significant reduction was already apparent by age about 36. Since profiling was done on bulk unsorted PBMCs, naive and antigen-experienced compartments could not be conclusively compared. Observed TCR beta diversity correlated strongly with the percentage of naive T cells measured by flow cytometry. Estimates of total diversity based on one million sequenced T cells were considered lower bounds and underestimates. Donor CMV infection status was unknown, potentially confounding age-related changes in expanded clonotypes. Compared with the aged group, the long-lived group had more naive CD4+ T cells, fewer expanded clones and increased TCR diversity, a pattern suggesting age selection.

This same sample was also taken into another study, of T cells of mothers and their children. Looking at the second paper: Nine systemically healthy Caucasian individuals, comprising three mothers and their six children, were included as donors. cDNA synthesis consumed the entire amount of extracted RNA, loaded at about 1.6 ug RNA in each 15 ul reaction. In the second PCR, the M1S primer added sample barcodes and 2-4 random nucleotides. Over 8 million TCR beta CDR3 reads were obtained for each mother, and 3 million to 3.5 million reads were obtained for each child. TCR recombination output is similarly shaped by thymic selection in related and unrelated pairs, with a minor effect exerted by inherited differences. Related mother-child pairs always showed normalized repertoire overlap that was slightly higher than in unrelated mother-child pairs, though the difference was never significant. No persistent microchimeric T cell clones were detected, at a sensitivity of around 97 clones per million clonotypes. Deep NGS was used in the study to compare the TCR beta repertoires of mothers and children and to look for features that separate related mother-child pairs from unrelated individuals. On average, the children were 11 +/- 4 years old, while the mothers were about 40 +/- 4 years old. After adapter ligation was performed with NEBNext reagents, the libraries were sequenced on an Illumina HiSeq 2000 with 100+100 nt paired-end reads. To prevent cross-contamination, the mother and child libraries were prepared a month apart and were sequenced in separate runs. For each donor, between roughly 500,000 and 2,300,000 distinct TCR beta clonotypes were identified. Naive TCR beta clonotypes were estimated from low-frequency clonotypes matched to each donor's FACS-determined naive share, without sorting.

The chain is made from TRBV28 and TRBJ2-6, with TRBD1 matching 9 junction bases. The receptor was isolated from a boy between 5 and 17 years old in good health. Sequencing was carried out using blood. CDR3 region: CASSLWGQGGRSGANVLTF. The base sequence is TGTGCCAGCAGTTTATGGGGACAGGGAGGACGCTCTGGGGCCAACGTCCTGACTTTC.